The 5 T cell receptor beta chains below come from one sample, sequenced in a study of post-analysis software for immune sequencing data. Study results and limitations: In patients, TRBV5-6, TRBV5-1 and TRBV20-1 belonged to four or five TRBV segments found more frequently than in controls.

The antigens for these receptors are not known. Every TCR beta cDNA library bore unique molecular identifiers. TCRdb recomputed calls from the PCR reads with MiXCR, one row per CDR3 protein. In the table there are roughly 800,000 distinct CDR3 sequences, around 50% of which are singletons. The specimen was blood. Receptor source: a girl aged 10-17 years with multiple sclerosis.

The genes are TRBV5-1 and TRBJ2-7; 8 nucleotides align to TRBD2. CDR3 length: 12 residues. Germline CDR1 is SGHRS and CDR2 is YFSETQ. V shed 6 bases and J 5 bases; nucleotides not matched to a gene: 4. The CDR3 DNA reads TGCGCCAGCAAGAGCGGGAGCCACGAGCAGTACTTC. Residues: CASKSGSHEQYF.

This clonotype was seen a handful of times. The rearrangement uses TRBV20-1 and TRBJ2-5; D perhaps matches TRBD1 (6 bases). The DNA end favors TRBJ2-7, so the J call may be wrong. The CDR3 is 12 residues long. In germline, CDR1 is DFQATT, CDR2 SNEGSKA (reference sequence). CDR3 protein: CSASRGPIEQYF. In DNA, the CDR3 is TGCAGTGCTAGCAGGGGCCCCATCGAGCAGTACTTC.

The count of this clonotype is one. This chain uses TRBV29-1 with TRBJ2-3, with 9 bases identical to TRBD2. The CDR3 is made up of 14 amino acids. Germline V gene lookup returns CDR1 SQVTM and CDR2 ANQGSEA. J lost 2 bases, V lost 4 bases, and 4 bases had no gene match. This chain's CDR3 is CSVVASGATDTQYF. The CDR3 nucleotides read TGCAGCGTTGTGGCTAGCGGGGCCACAGATACGCAGTATTTT.

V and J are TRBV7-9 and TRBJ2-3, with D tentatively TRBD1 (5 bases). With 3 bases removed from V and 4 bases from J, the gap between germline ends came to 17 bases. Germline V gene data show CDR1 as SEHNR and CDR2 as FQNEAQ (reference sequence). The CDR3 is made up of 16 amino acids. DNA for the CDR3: TGTGCCAGCAGCTTCCCCAGGGCGGAGAGACCAGATACGCAGTATTTT. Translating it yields CASSFPRAERPDTQYF.

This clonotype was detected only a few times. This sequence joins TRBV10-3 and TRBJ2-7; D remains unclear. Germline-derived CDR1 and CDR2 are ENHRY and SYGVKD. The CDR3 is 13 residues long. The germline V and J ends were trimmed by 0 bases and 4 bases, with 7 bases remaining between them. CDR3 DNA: TGTGCCATCAGTGAGTCCCCCCGGTACGAGCAGTACTTC. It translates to CAISESPRYEQYF.